A selection of T cell receptor beta chains follows, all from one sample in a study of OX40 agonist ivuxolimab in advanced cancers. The repertoire was sequenced with immunoSEQ multiplex PCR; TCRdb's copy has only in-frame clones and lacks some. The sample records 9,500 to 15,000 clones, under 85% being singletons. The specimen was CD4+ or CD8+ T cells sorted from blood, collected in a trial of the OX40 agonist ivuxolimab. Receptor source: an adult with an advanced solid tumor such as melanoma, head and neck, liver or kidney cancer. The CDR3 runs from the conserved cysteine through the conserved F or W. D genes are given only for firm matches. Clone size appears in some rows only: once, few, many, or a class for an expanded clone.

>TRBJ1-2|TRBV4-2|once|.
CASSLDIPSGPVYGYTF
TGTGCCAGCAGCTTGGACATACCTTCAGGGCCCGTCTATGGCTACACCTTC
>TRBJ1-5|TRBV2|.|TRBD1
CASSETGFNQPQHF
TGTGCCAGCAGTGAGACAGGGTTTAATCAGCCCCAGCATTTT
>TRBJ2-5|TRBV7-9|.|TRBD2
CASSRTWLTSGQETQYF
TGTGCCAGCAGCAGGACGTGGTTGACTAGCGGACAAGAGACCCAGTACTTC
>TRBJ2-3|TRBV7-9|.|.
CASSLKLAEHTDTQYF
TGTGCCAGCAGCTTAAAGCTAGCAGAGCACACAGATACGCAGTATTTT
>TRBJ1-5|TRBV6-7|once|.
CASSQPGQNQPQHF
TGTGCCAGCAGTCAACCGGGTCAAAATCAGCCCCAGCATTTT
>TRBJ2-7|TRBV2|.|TRBD1
CASSRDRGSYEQYF
TGTGCCAGCAGCCGGGACAGGGGCTCCTACGAGCAGTACTTC
>TRBJ1-2|TRBV29-1|.|.
CSVLKGQGTANYGYTF
TGCAGCGTCCTCAAGGGCCAGGGTACAGCTAACTATGGCTACACCTTC
>TRBJ1-5|TRBV5-6|.|.
CASSLWGYSNQPQHF
TGTGCCAGCAGCTTGTGGGGGTATAGCAATCAGCCCCAGCATTTT
>TRBJ2-7|TRBV4-1|.|TRBD1
CASSPRLGQGDYEQYF
TGCGCCAGCAGCCCCCGATTGGGACAGGGGGACTACGAGCAGTACTTC
>TRBJ2-2|TRBV27|few|.
CASSVGTGELFF
TGTGCCAGCAGCGTAGGGACCGGGGAGCTGTTTTTT
>TRBJ1-5|TRBV19|once|.
CASLVQPSDSNQPQHF
TGTGCCAGTCTTGTTCAACCCTCAGACAGCAATCAGCCCCAGCATTTT
>TRBJ1-4|TRBV6-5|few|.
CASSYDRSTNEKLFF
TGTGCCAGCAGTTACGACAGATCAACTAATGAAAAACTGTTTTTT
>TRBJ2-3|TRBV5-4|.|TRBD1
CASRFGQGGGTDTQYF
TGTGCCAGCAGATTTGGACAGGGCGGGGGCACAGATACGCAGTATTTT
>TRBJ2-7|TRBV4-1|.|.
CASSQDSASLNEQYF
TGCGCCAGCAGCCAAGACTCAGCATCCCTCAACGAGCAGTACTTC
>TRBJ2-3|TRBV27|.|TRBD2
CASSLKGLAKDTQYF
TGTGCCAGCAGTTTAAAGGGACTAGCAAAGGATACGCAGTATTTT
>TRBJ1-1|TRBV5-1|.|TRBD1
CASSFHPTGQPNTEAFF
TGCGCCAGCAGCTTCCATCCAACGGGACAGCCGAACACTGAAGCTTTCTTT
>TRBJ2-1|TRBV4-1|.|TRBD1
CASSRPGTGIVNEQFF
TGCGCCAGCAGCCGCCCCGGGACAGGGATAGTAAATGAGCAGTTCTTC
>TRBJ2-7|TRBV4-3|.|TRBD2
CASSQDLGLAGQYEQYF
TGCGCCAGCAGCCAAGATTTGGGACTAGCGGGGCAGTACGAGCAGTACTTC
>TRBJ2-5|TRBV5-6|.|TRBD1
CASSSEAGQGARETQYF
TGTGCCAGCAGCTCGGAGGCAGGCCAGGGGGCGCGGGAGACCCAGTACTTC
>TRBJ1-1|TRBV29-1|.|.
CSVVRLNTEAFF
TGCAGCGTTGTTAGGCTGAACACTGAAGCTTTCTTT
>TRBJ2-7|TRBV6-8|once|.
CASSYSDSRDAYEQYF
TGTGCCAGCAGTTACTCGGACAGTCGGGATGCCTACGAGCAGTACTTC
>TRBJ2-5|TRBV19|.|TRBD1
CASSIRTGGYGETQYF
TGTGCCAGTAGTATCCGGACAGGGGGGTACGGAGAGACCCAGTACTTC
>TRBJ2-5|TRBV9|.|TRBD2
CASSVEGTSGSQETQYF
TGTGCCAGCAGCGTAGAAGGAACTAGCGGGTCCCAAGAGACCCAGTACTTC
>TRBJ1-2|TRBV6-5|few|.
CASLSWYGYTF
TGTGCCAGCCTGTCTTGGTATGGCTACACCTTC
>TRBJ2-1|TRBV27|.|.
CASSPYTGWEYNEQFF
TGTGCCAGCAGTCCCTATACAGGGTGGGAATACAATGAGCAGTTCTTC
>TRBJ1-1|TRBV7-1|.|.
CASSLAGPLGEAFF
TGTGCCAGCAGCTTAGCGGGACCCTTAGGTGAAGCTTTCTTT
>TRBJ2-6|TRBV9|.|.
CASSVDGSGANVLTF
TGTGCCAGCAGCGTAGACGGCTCTGGGGCCAACGTCCTGACTTTC
>TRBJ2-1|TRBV9|few|TRBD2
CASSVIAGAYNEQFF
TGTGCCAGCAGCGTCATAGCGGGAGCCTACAATGAGCAGTTCTTC
>TRBJ2-7|TRBV14|once|TRBD1
CASSQAGTGLREQYF
TGTGCCAGCAGCCAAGCCGGGACAGGGTTGCGCGAGCAGTACTTC
>TRBJ1-2|TRBV7-3|once|.
CASSLVLTGDYGYTF
TGTGCCAGCAGCTTAGTCCTTACAGGAGACTATGGCTACACCTTC
>TRBJ1-1|TRBV10-3|.|.
CASHGPSLGNTEAFF
TGTGCCTCACATGGTCCCTCATTGGGGAACACTGAAGCTTTCTTT
>TRBJ1-1|TRBV28|.|TRBD1
CASNPGGARNTEAFF
TGTGCCAGCAACCCAGGGGGCGCAAGGAACACTGAAGCTTTCTTT
>TRBJ2-2|TRBV7-9|.|.
CASSSTTRNGELFF
TGTGCCAGCAGCTCTACTACCCGCAACGGGGAGCTGTTTTTT
>TRBJ2-1|TRBV4-1|once|.
CASSHGGLSSYNEQFF
TGCGCCAGCAGCCACGGGGGCCTCAGCTCCTACAATGAGCAGTTCTTC
>TRBJ2-1|TRBV7-6|.|TRBD2
CASSLAPPAGGYNEQFF
TGTGCCAGCAGCTTGGCCCCCCCGGCGGGAGGTTACAATGAGCAGTTCTTC
>TRBJ1-6|TRBV27|.|TRBD1
CASSWGQGSPLHF
TGTGCCAGCAGTTGGGGACAGGGTTCACCCCTCCACTTT
>TRBJ1-2|TRBV29-1|.|.
CSVEAWADGYTF
TGCAGCGTTGAAGCCTGGGCGGATGGCTACACCTTC
>TRBJ2-7|TRBV7-9|.|TRBD2
CASSLQGSGRAYEQYF
TGTGCCAGCAGCCTCCAAGGTAGCGGGAGGGCCTACGAGCAGTACTTC
>TRBJ2-1|TRBV9|.|.
CASSAEGSRSYNEQFF
TGTGCCAGCAGCGCAGAGGGCTCCCGCTCCTACAATGAGCAGTTCTTC
>TRBJ2-7|TRBV11-3|.|TRBD1
CASSDGTGGLYEQYF
TGTGCCAGCAGCGATGGGACAGGGGGCCTCTACGAGCAGTACTTC
>TRBJ2-1|TRBV19|.|TRBD2
CASSMGLAGINEQFF
TGTGCCAGTAGTATGGGACTAGCGGGGATTAATGAGCAGTTCTTC
>TRBJ2-5|TRBV5-4|once|TRBD2
CASSSRLAGGLETQYF
TGTGCCAGCAGCTCAAGGCTAGCGGGGGGGCTGGAGACCCAGTACTTC
>TRBJ2-2|TRBV6-4|.|TRBD1
CASSGTGENTGELFF
TGTGCCAGCAGTGGGACAGGTGAAAACACCGGGGAGCTGTTTTTT
>TRBJ2-3|TRBV27|.|TRBD1
CASSLGIGGYLRGQYF
TGTGCCAGCAGTTTAGGTATAGGGGGCTATTTAAGAGGGCAGTATTTT
>TRBJ2-5|TRBV2|.|.
CASRLRAAETQYF
TGTGCCAGCAGACTGCGGGCGGCAGAGACCCAGTACTTC
>TRBJ2-3|TRBV13|.|TRBD2
CASSLSLGTSGGTDTQYF
TGTGCCAGCAGCTTAAGTCTGGGGACTAGCGGGGGCACAGATACGCAGTATTTT
>TRBJ2-1|TRBV27|.|TRBD2
CASSTLRTSGGINEQFF
TGTGCCAGCAGTACACTAAGGACTAGCGGGGGGATCAATGAGCAGTTCTTC
>TRBJ2-4|TRBV4-1|few|TRBD2
CASSHTPGLAEAKNIQYF
TGCGCCAGCAGCCACACCCCGGGTCTAGCGGAAGCCAAAAACATTCAGTACTTC
>TRBJ2-3|TRBV28|medium-sized|.
CASSLPEGRPTSADTQYF
TGTGCCAGCAGTTTACCAGAGGGCAGGCCAACGTCTGCCGATACGCAGTATTTT
>TRBJ2-7|TRBV27|.|TRBD1
CASSFYPRDRDHEQYF
TGTGCCAGCAGTTTTTACCCCCGGGACAGGGATCACGAGCAGTACTTC
>TRBJ1-5|TRBV12-5|.|.
CASGFQGYGQPQHF
TGTGCTAGTGGTTTTCAGGGATATGGTCAGCCCCAGCATTTT
>TRBJ2-7|TRBV7-7|.|.
CASSLGSTGYEQYF
TGTGCCAGCAGCCTTGGCTCGACCGGCTACGAGCAGTACTTC
>TRBJ1-6|TRBV27|once|.
CASSLRGNSPLHF
TGTGCCAGCAGTTTAAGGGGGAATTCACCCCTCCACTTT
>TRBJ1-3|TRBV28|.|TRBD1
CASRPTGGSGNTIYF
TGTGCCAGCAGACCGACAGGGGGCAGTGGAAACACCATATATTTT